This TCR beta chain was obtained from a study of blood T cell repertoires in COVID-19. Background on the study: Collection of acute and convalescent COVID-19 samples took place in the United States, Italy and Spain.

Enrolled during active infection, Seattle patients were then followed longitudinally. From germline, CDR1 is SGHDN and CDR2 FVKESK. V trimming: 4 bases; J trimming: 3 bases; junction bases outside the gene matches: 7. The CDR3 spans 15 residues. Clones were sequenced by immunoSEQ multiplex PCR, and TCRdb holds only the in-frame ones, with some missing. Of almost 400,000 clones listed, approximately 87% were seen once; the top ten hold about 2.1%. This clonotype was obtained from a woman aged 60 to 75 with COVID-19, enrolled during active disease. What was sequenced was peripheral blood. V is TRBV14 and J is TRBJ1-2, with TRBD1 matching 8 bases. For the CDR3, the DNA is TGTGCCAGCAGCCGACGAGACAGGGGTGACTATGGCTACACCTTC. It specifies CASSRRDRGDYGYTF.